This TCR beta chain comes out of a study of early T cells in non-severe SARS-CoV-2 infection. A single record per CDR3 protein comes from TCRdb applying MiXCR to the 5' RACE reads. This sample has over 45,000 distinct CDR3 sequences, with 10% to 13% found just once. Study observations and caveats: Matching results from VDJdb favored anti-spike CD8 responses, leaving private and CD4 specificities undetected.

Trimming took off 4 bases at V and 0 bases at J, with 9 bases between the two ends. The CDR3 has 15 amino acids. CDR1 and CDR2 (germline): SGHDN, FVKESK. The sample holds a few counts of this clonotype. Antigen: not known. The sequence was collected from an adult who was a healthcare worker with PCR-confirmed SARS-CoV-2 infection or an uninfected control (not recorded which). The chain combines TRBV14 with TRBJ1-4; D is ambiguous. Sequences were obtained from whole blood. CDR3 loop: CASSLHRSTNEKLFF. The CDR3 DNA is TGTGCCAGCAGCCTCCACAGATCAACTAATGAAAAACTGTTTTTT.